The TCR beta chain described here comes from a study of cytotoxic CD8 clonotypes in ibrutinib-treated CLL. Study-wide background: Response was recorded as partial in 24 patients and complete in 2; at median about 6 years, approximately 14 remained remitted and around twelve had progressed. Study-level findings and limits: Sampling times (in sustained-remission versus progressing patients) were not the same. A rise in clonality was seen at ibrutinib response, and a fall back toward baseline was seen at progression.

The sequencing depth, 1 in 200,000 to 1 in 1 million T cells, was the target. Profiling relied on immunoSEQ multiplex PCR, and the TCRdb table lists in-frame clones only, not all of them. The sample holds roughly 12,000 clones, 65% to 85% seen once. In germline, CDR1 is SGHRS, CDR2 YFSETQ. The V gene end was trimmed by 0 bases and the J gene end by 0 bases; junction bases not matched to a gene: 9. The CDR3 consists of 18 residues. A note on this clone: The target antigen is unknown.

The V call is TRBV5-1, the J call TRBJ2-3, with TRBD2 identical over 8 bases. The origin of this receptor is a human donor with chronic lymphocytic leukemia. The source was PBMCs, collected at disease progression, from a patient treated with ibrutinib. The CDR3: CASSLAGIAGRSTDTQYF. In DNA, the CDR3 is TGCGCCAGCAGCTTGGCCGGAATAGCGGGACGGAGCACAGATACGCAGTATTTT.